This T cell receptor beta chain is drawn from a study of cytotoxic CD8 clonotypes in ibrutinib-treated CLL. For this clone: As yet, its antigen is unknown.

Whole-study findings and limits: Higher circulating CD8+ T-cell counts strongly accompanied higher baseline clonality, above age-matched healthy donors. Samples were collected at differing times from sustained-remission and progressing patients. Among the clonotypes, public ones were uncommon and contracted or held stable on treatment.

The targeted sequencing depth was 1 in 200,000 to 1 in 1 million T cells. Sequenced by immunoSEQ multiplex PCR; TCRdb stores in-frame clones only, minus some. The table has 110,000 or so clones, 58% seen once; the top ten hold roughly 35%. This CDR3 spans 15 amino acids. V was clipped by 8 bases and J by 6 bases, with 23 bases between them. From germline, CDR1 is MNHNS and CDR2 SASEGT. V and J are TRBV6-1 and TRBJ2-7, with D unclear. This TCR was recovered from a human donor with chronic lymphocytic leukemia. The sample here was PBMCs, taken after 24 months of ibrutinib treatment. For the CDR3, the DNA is TGTGCCAGCTATAACCGGTCCATACGGGTGGGCGAGCAGTACTTC. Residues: CASYNRSIRVGEQYF.